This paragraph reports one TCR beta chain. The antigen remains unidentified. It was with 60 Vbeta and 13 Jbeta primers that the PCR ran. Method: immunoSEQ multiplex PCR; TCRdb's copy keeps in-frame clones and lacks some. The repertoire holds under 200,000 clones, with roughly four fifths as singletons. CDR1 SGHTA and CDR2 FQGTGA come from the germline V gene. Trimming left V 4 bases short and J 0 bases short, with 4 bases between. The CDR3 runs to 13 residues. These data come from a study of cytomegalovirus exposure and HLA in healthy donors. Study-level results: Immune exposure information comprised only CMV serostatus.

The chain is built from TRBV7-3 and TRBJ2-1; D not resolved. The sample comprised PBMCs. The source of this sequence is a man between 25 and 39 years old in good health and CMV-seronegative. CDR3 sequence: CASSSSSYNEQFF. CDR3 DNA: TGTGCCAGCAGCTCGAGCTCCTACAATGAGCAGTTCTTC. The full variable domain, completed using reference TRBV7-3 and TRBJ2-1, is GAGVSQTPSNKVTEKGKYVELRCDPISGHTALYWYRQSLGQGPEFLIYFQGTGAADDSGLPNDRFFAVRPEGSVSTLKIQRTERGDSAVYLCASSSSSYNEQFFGPGTRLTVL.